The entry that follows covers one TCR beta chain sequence. TCRdb re-analyzed the 5' RACE reads; it lists each CDR3 protein once, without DNA. Its table records approximately 440,000 distinct CDR3 sequences. The sample is drawn from a study of T cells expressing NK-cell markers. Turning to the study itself: HCMV serostatus: most of the eight sequenced donors positive, one negative.

The germline CDR1 and CDR2 sequences are DFQATT and SNEGSKA (reference sequence). The CDR3 has 15 residues. V gene TRBV20-1 combines with J gene TRBJ1-5; TCRdb picks TRBD1, but there is no DNA to check that call. This TCR derives from a woman between 45 and 60 years old in good health. Material: blood T cells: a sorted CD56 or NKG2C T cell subset, CD4+ or CD8+ T cells, or bulk PBMC T cells (not recorded which). The CDR3 is CSAREGQVSNQPQHF.